Below, 17 T cell receptor beta chains from the same sample are listed, as sequenced in a study of CD8+CD57+ T cells in acquired aplastic anemia. TCR beta VDJ and CDR3 were profiled, and genomic DNA was the template. TCRdb redid the calling of the reads with MiXCR, one entry per CDR3 protein. The sample yields hundreds of thousands of distinct CDR3 sequences, about 50% seen once. The authors sequenced patients whose flow cytometry had shown CD8+CD57+ cell expansion. The material sequenced was sorted CD4+, CD8+, or CD8+CD57+ T cells (not recorded which) from PBMCs. The receptor set was obtained from a human donor with aplastic anemia.

J is TRBJ1-2 and V is TRBV9; 7 bases match TRBD1. Per germline, CDR1 SGDLS and CDR2 YYNGEE. This CDR3 has 15 amino acids. V shed 0 bases, J shed 1 base, and the junction held 3 bases outside the gene matches. CDR3 DNA: TGTGCCAGCAGCGTAGAAGGGGACAGTAACTATGGCTACACCTTC. Residues: CASSVEGDSNYGYTF.

In this sample, this clonotype turned up a few times. The rearrangement joins TRBV10-3 to TRBJ2-6; D is uncertain. V lost 10 bases, J lost 0 bases, and 10 bases lay in between. Germline V gene data show CDR1 as ENHRY and CDR2 as SYGVKD. The CDR3 is 14 amino acids. Here the CDR3 reads CATGSSSGANVLTF. As DNA, the CDR3 is TGTGCCACCGGGTCTAGCTCTGGGGCCAACGTCCTGACTTTC.

This chain joins TRBV19 and TRBJ2-1, with a weak D call TRBD2 (6 bases). Germline V gene sequence: CDR1 LNHDA, CDR2 SQIVND (reference sequence). CDR3 length: 15 amino acids. V lost 3 bases, J lost 8 bases, and 17 bases lay in between. The CDR3 loop reads CASSIGGGGGDEQFF. The CDR3 coding sequence is TGTGCCAGTAGTATTGGTGGGGGAGGAGGCGATGAGCAGTTCTTC.

V and J are TRBV20-1 and TRBJ2-7; 7 nucleotides line up with TRBD2. The J segment lost 7 bases and the V segment lost 6 bases, leaving 9 bases of the junction unmatched. CDR3 length: 12 amino acids. The germline V gene has CDR1 DFQATT and CDR2 SNEGSKA (reference sequence). CDR3 loop: CSAGRDYQEQYF. In DNA, the CDR3 is TGCAGTGCCGGCAGGGACTATCAAGAGCAGTACTTC.

CDR3 coding DNA: TGCAGTGCTAGTGAACCAGTGAGCTCCTACGAGCAGTACTTC. The encoded protein is CSASEPVSSYEQYF. The gene calls are TRBV20-1 and TRBJ2-7; D ambiguous. The CDR3 covers 14 residues. Between the trimmed V and J ends, which lost 3 bases and 0 bases, there was a span of 12 bases. Germline values: CDR1 DFQATT, CDR2 SNEGSKA (reference sequence).

This clonotype appeared many times. The rearrangement links TRBV19 to TRBJ2-3, with TRBD2 identical over 15 bases. CDR3 length equals 16 residues. The V and J ends lost 4 bases and 3 bases, in that order; junction bases with no gene match: 2. Germline CDR1 is LNHDA and CDR2 is SQIVND (reference sequence). The CDR3 region is CASSNGLAGGTDTQYF. CDR3 coding DNA: TGTGCCAGTAGTAACGGACTAGCGGGAGGGACAGATACGCAGTATTTT.

This clonotype came up many times. The chain links TRBV20-1 to TRBJ2-6, with a possible D match to TRBD1 (6 bases). This CDR3 has 15 amino acids. V shed 3 bases and J shed 0 bases, with 9 bases lying between them. Germline lookup yields CDR1 DFQATT and CDR2 SNEGSKA (reference sequence). The CDR3 DNA reads TGCAGTGCTAGGGACAGCCACTCTGGGGCCAACGTCCTGACTTTC. Protein sequence: CSARDSHSGANVLTF.

V is TRBV10-1 and J is TRBJ2-7; the match to TRBD2 covers 9 bases. Germline CDR1 reads WNHNN; CDR2 reads SYGVQD (reference sequence). V lost 7 bases and J lost 0; bases outside the gene matches: 7. The CDR3 has 15 residues. The CDR3 reads CASNVLAGRSYEQYF. The CDR3 DNA reads as TGCGCCAGCAACGTACTAGCGGGCCGCTCCTACGAGCAGTACTTC.

The chain links TRBV10-3 to TRBJ2-7, with a possible D match to TRBD2 (5 bases). CDR3 length equals 12 residues. V lost 9 bases, J lost 3 bases, and 12 bases lay in between. Germline values: CDR1 ENHRY, CDR2 SYGVKD. The CDR3 sequence: CAITSTLYEQYF. The CDR3 DNA sequence: TGTGCCATAACTAGTACCCTCTACGAGCAGTACTTC.

This clonotype has a count of ten or more. The V gene is TRBV20-1, the J gene TRBJ2-5; 9 bases match TRBD1. The V gene's germline CDR1 is DFQATT and CDR2 SNEGSKA (reference sequence). V dropped 5 bases and J dropped 4; count of bases not matched to a gene: 5. This CDR3 region has 13 residues. The CDR3 is CSAPTGGGETQYF. The CDR3 region has the DNA TGCAGTGCTCCAACAGGGGGCGGAGAGACCCAGTACTTC.

This sequence joins TRBV7-3 and TRBJ2-5, with D tentatively TRBD2 (6 bases). Germline lookup yields CDR1 SGHTA and CDR2 FQGTGA. The CDR3 covers 14 residues. Trimming removed 5 bases from V and 5 bases from J, with 15 bases in between. The CDR3 DNA reads as TGTGCCAGCAGCCCTTCGACTAGTGGGGAGACCCAGTACTTC. It encodes CASSPSTSGETQYF.

This clonotype showed up many times. The chain combines TRBV15 with TRBJ2-3; D possibly corresponds to TRBD2 (7 bases). V gave up 4 bases and J gave up 4 bases, with 15 bases separating them. The CDR3 length is 15 residues. Germline-derived CDR1 and CDR2 are LNHNV and YYDKDF (reference sequence). The CDR3 here is CATSKDGGLADTQYF. The CDR3, as DNA: TGTGCCACCAGCAAGGACGGGGGGCTGGCAGATACGCAGTATTTT.

Concerning this clonotype itself: An end of the junction differs from the germline gene, which may be a read error. The V and J genes are TRBV2 and TRBJ1-2; no definite D call. The CDR3 covers 16 residues. CDR1 SNHLY and CDR2 FYNNEI come from the germline V gene. The CDR3 is CASSLANIRGSGGYTF. DNA for the CDR3: TGCGCCAGCAGCTTGGCGAATATACGTGGGAGTGGGGGCTACACCTTC. Supplemented by reference TRBV2 and TRBJ1-2, the full variable domain reads EPEVTQTPSHQVTQMGQEVILRCVPISNHLYFYWYRQILGQKVEFLVSFYNNEISEKSEIFDDQFSVERPDGSNFTLKIRSTKLEDSAMYFCASSLANIRGSGGYTFGSGTRLTVV.

V is TRBV7-8 and J is TRBJ1-1; D is unclear. The CDR3 consists of 16 residues. Trimming left V 1 base short and J 1 base short, with 13 bases between. Germline V gene lookup returns CDR1 SGHVS and CDR2 FQNEAQ. The CDR3, as DNA: TGTGCCAGCAGCTTAGAGTTTGGACGGAAGAACACTGAAGCTTTCTTT. Protein product: CASSLEFGRKNTEAFF.

This clonotype was detected many times. The chain links TRBV5-1 to TRBJ1-6, with 7 nucleotides matching TRBD1. V lost 3 bases and J lost 8; bases outside the gene matches: 5. This CDR3 region has 14 residues. Per the germline V gene, CDR1 is SGHRS and CDR2 is YFSETQ. The CDR3 coding sequence is TGCGCCAGCAGCTCCGGGACAGATTATTCACCCCTCCACTTT. Its protein is CASSSGTDYSPLHF.

This clonotype was counted ten times or more. This chain uses TRBV19 with TRBJ2-1; 8 nucleotides match TRBD2. CDR1 is LNHDA and CDR2 is SQIVND in the germline V gene (reference sequence). This CDR3 spans 15 amino acids. V shed 3 bases and J 6 bases; nucleotides not matched to a gene: 7. CDR3 residues: CASSIGGGFPNEQFF. CDR3 nucleotide sequence: TGTGCCAGTAGTATTGGCGGGGGGTTCCCCAATGAGCAGTTCTTC.

The chain carries TRBV2 and TRBJ1-5, with 7 nucleotides matching TRBD1. Losses at the gene ends were 7 bases for V and 5 bases for J; bases not matched to a gene: 11. Germline CDR1 reads SNHLY; CDR2 reads FYNNEI. There are 15 residues in the CDR3. Here the CDR3 reads CASILIQGSDQPQHF. The CDR3 DNA sequence: TGTGCCAGCATCTTGATACAGGGGAGCGATCAGCCCCAGCATTTT.